This T cell receptor (beta chain) was sequenced in a study of CD8+ T cells in alopecia areata. Study background: Treatment of the treated patients consisted of oral tofacitinib, 5 to 10 mg twice daily. Notes on the study in general: Normal-skin resident alphabeta T cells also appear among scalp sample sequences.

Of note for this clone: Antigen specificity is unknown.

Extraction and reverse transcription of RNA yielded cDNA as the sequencing template. Measured with immunoSEQ multiplex PCR; TCRdb has only the in-frame clones, and not every one. Altogether about 130,000 clones are present, around 49% being singletons, with the ten largest covering around 19%. The CDR3 is 14 amino acids. V dropped 5 bases and J dropped 3 bases, with 11 bases sitting between them. Looked up from germline, CDR1 is SEHNR and CDR2 is FQNEAQ (reference sequence). Specimens obtained from alopecia areata patients comprised lesional scalp punch biopsies and peripheral blood. The sequence was collected from a human donor with alopecia areata. The sequences come from CD8+ T cells sorted from blood, collected at week 0. The rearrangement uses TRBV7-9 and TRBJ1-5; possible D gene TRBD1, 5 bases. Here the CDR3 DNA reads TGTGCCAGCAGCCGGGACGGGTTCAATCAGCCCCAGCATTTT. It yields the protein CASSRDGFNQPQHF.